Following are 27 T cell receptor beta chains from one sample sequenced in a study of cytomegalovirus exposure and HLA in healthy donors. Amplification used 60 Vbeta primers and 13 Jbeta primers. Assay used: immunoSEQ multiplex PCR; TCRdb lists only in-frame clones, some missing. The sample shows around 62,000 clones, roughly 80% of them seen only once. Sequencing input: PBMCs. These receptors were taken from a male donor in good health and CMV-seropositive.

Regarding this clone: Without the conserved terminal phenylalanine or tryptophan, this CDR3 likely stems from a read error. The DNA is left out, because the CDR3 cannot be placed on it with certainty; the CDR3 is given as TCRdb lists it. The CDR3 sequence is CSAPRTTP. The rearrangement links TRBV20-1 to TRBJ2-3; the table's D call, TRBD1, has no DNA check behind it. The CDR3 adds up to 8 amino acids, both ends counted. Germline V gene sequence: CDR1 DFQATT, CDR2 SNEGSKA (reference sequence).

This chain links TRBV4-3 with TRBJ2-7, with D possibly being TRBD1 (6 bases). Trimming took off 3 bases at V and 0 bases at J, with 15 bases between the two ends. Germline CDR1 reads LGHNA; CDR2 reads YSLEER. The CDR3 consists of 16 residues. CDR3 bases: TGCGCCAGCAGCCACGCATCTACAGGGTTCTCCTACGAGCAGTACTTC. The encoded protein is CASSHASTGFSYEQYF.

This clone was picked up a small number of times. The rearrangement uses TRBV25-1 and TRBJ1-4, with D unresolved. V was clipped by 6 bases and J by 4 bases, with 9 bases between them. The CDR3 loop spans 13 amino acids. Germline V gives CDR1 MGHDK, CDR2 SYGVNS. The CDR3 reads CASRVALNEKLFF. CDR3 DNA sequence: TGTGCCAGCAGGGTAGCCCTTAATGAAAAACTGTTTTTT.

The chain recombines TRBV6-1 with TRBJ1-5, with TRBD1 as a possible D gene (5 bases). Germline CDR1 is MNHNS and CDR2 is SASEGT. The CDR3 extends over 13 amino acids. Trimming pared 10 bases from V and 0 bases from J, leaving 10 bases between. The CDR3 DNA sequence: TGTGCCACGGACACTGTTAGCAATCAGCCCCAGCATTTT. It translates to CATDTVSNQPQHF.

J is TRBJ2-7 and V is TRBV5-1, with D tentatively TRBD1 (7 bases). Trimming stripped 7 bases from V and 5 bases from J, with 19 bases between. Per the germline V gene, CDR1 is SGHRS and CDR2 is YFSETQ. The CDR3 totals 14 residues. CDR3 residues: CASGRRDSPNEQYF. In DNA form, the CDR3 reads TGCGCCAGCGGAAGGCGGGACAGTCCCAACGAGCAGTACTTC. The entire variable domain, with the rest obtained from reference TRBV5-1 and TRBJ2-7, is as follows: KAGVTQTPRYLIKTRGQQVTLSCSPISGHRSVSWYQQTPGQGLQFLFEYFSETQRNKGNFPGRFSGRQFSNSRSEMNVSTLELGDSALYLCASGRRDSPNEQYFGPGTRLTVT.

V usage is TRBV19 and J usage is TRBJ1-1; 7 bases map to TRBD1. The V segment lost 5 bases and the J segment 5 bases; nucleotides outside the gene matches: 8. Germline V gene data show CDR1 as LNHDA and CDR2 as SQIVND (reference sequence). The CDR3 has 14 residues. CDR3 residues: CASSFTGVGTEAFF. In DNA form, the CDR3 reads TGTGCCAGTAGTTTTACAGGGGTGGGAACTGAAGCTTTCTTT. Full variable domain (outside the CDR3, taken from reference TRBV19 and TRBJ1-1): DGGITQSPKYLFRKEGQNVTLSCEQNLNHDAMYWYRQDPGQGLRLIYYSQIVNDFQKGDIAEGYSVSREKKESFPLTVTSAQKNPTAFYLCASSFTGVGTEAFFGQGTRLTVV.

The rearrangement uses TRBV18 and TRBJ2-1, with 9 bases matching TRBD2. In germline, CDR1 is KGHSH, CDR2 LQKENI. V trimming: 3 bases; J trimming: 10 bases; junction bases outside the gene matches: 10. This CDR3 contains 15 residues. CDR3 sequence reads: CASSPRLAELGEQFF. CDR3 coding DNA: TGTGCCAGCTCACCTCGACTAGCGGAACTAGGAGAGCAGTTCTTC.

The chain has TRBV27 and TRBJ1-1; perhaps TRBD1 as D (6 bases). The V end was cut by 2 bases, the J end by 3 bases, with 7 bases between. There are 13 residues in the CDR3. Germline V gene data show CDR1 as MNHEY and CDR2 as SMNVEV (reference sequence). The CDR3 sequence: CASSLQGYTEAFF. The DNA of the CDR3 is TGTGCCAGCAGTTTACAGGGGTACACTGAAGCTTTCTTT.

This sequence joins TRBV6-5 and TRBJ2-1; D is possibly TRBD1 (6 bases). The CDR3 covers 15 residues. V lost 5 bases and J lost 5, with 16 bases in between. In germline, CDR1 is MNHEY, CDR2 SVGAGI. Here the CDR3 DNA reads TGTGCCAGCAGTGCATACAGGGCAGGGAACAATGAGCAGTTCTTC. Protein sequence: CASSAYRAGNNEQFF.

The genes are TRBV7-3 and TRBJ1-1; unclear D gene. V lost 1 base and J lost 8, with 14 bases in between. CDR1 SGHTA and CDR2 FQGTGA come from the germline V gene. CDR3 length: 14 residues. CDR3 in amino acids: CASSLKGGGLEAFF. The CDR3, as DNA: TGTGCCAGCAGCTTAAAGGGCGGAGGCCTAGAAGCTTTCTTT.

This chain links TRBV19 with TRBJ1-2, with D maybe TRBD1 (5 bases). CDR1 LNHDA and CDR2 SQIVND come from the germline V gene (reference sequence). This CDR3 region has 14 residues. Deletions cut 6 bases from V and 5 bases from J, with 16 bases between. The CDR3 DNA reads TGTGCCAGTAGCCGGCAGGGTGATATTTATGGCTACACCTTC. Translation gives CASSRQGDIYGYTF.

As DNA, the CDR3 is TGTGCCAGCAGCCAAGTGGGGACAGGGATCCGACGAGCTAACTATGGCTACACCTTC. This gives the protein CASSQVGTGIRRANYGYTF. This chain connects TRBV4-2 to TRBJ1-2, with 9 bases identical to TRBD1. The V segment lost 1 base and the J segment 0 bases; nucleotides outside the gene matches: 12. Looked up from germline, CDR1 is LGHNA and CDR2 is YNFKEQ. This CDR3 is 19 amino acids long.

The V and J genes are TRBV27 and TRBJ1-1; 9 nucleotides line up with TRBD1. This CDR3 is 15 amino acids long. Germline V gene data show CDR1 as MNHEY and CDR2 as SMNVEV (reference sequence). V gave up 5 bases and J gave up 0 bases; unmatched junction bases: 4. CDR3 coding DNA: TGTGCCAGCAGTCCGAGACAGGGGGTGAACACTGAAGCTTTCTTT. It translates to CASSPRQGVNTEAFF.

This chain joins TRBV6-4 and TRBJ2-2; 8 positions match TRBD2. V lost 4 bases and J lost 1; bases outside the gene matches: 2. The germline V gene has CDR1 MRHNA and CDR2 SNTAGT. This CDR3 is built from 15 residues. CDR3 DNA sequence: TGTGCCAGCAGTGTGAGCGGGGGGAACACCGGGGAGCTGTTTTTT. It is translated as CASSVSGGNTGELFF.

Turning to this clone: Other DNA sequences in the same sample also yield this CDR3. The chain employs TRBV15 and TRBJ1-6, with a possible D match to TRBD1 (6 bases). CDR1 LNHNV and CDR2 YYDKDF come from the germline V gene (reference sequence). Trimming removed 3 bases at V and 4 bases at J, with 7 bases between. This CDR3 has 14 amino acids. CDR3 in amino acids: CATSRDSYNSPLHF. The DNA for the CDR3 is TGTGCCACCAGCAGGGACAGTTATAATTCACCCCTCCACTTT. Full variable domain (missing parts from reference TRBV15 and TRBJ1-6): DAMVIQNPRYQVTQFGKPVTLSCSQTLNHNVMYWYQQKSSQAPKLLFHYYDKDFNNEADTPDNFQSRRPNTSFCFLDIRSPGLGDTAMYLCATSRDSYNSPLHFGNGTRLTVT.

CDR3 nucleotides: TGTGCCAGCAGCTTGAAGTTTGCGGCACGCGGGTCCCAGTACTTC. Its protein is CASSLKFAARGSQYF. The chain combines TRBV5-4 with TRBJ2-5; D is perhaps TRBD2 (5 bases). CDR1 and CDR2 from the germline V gene are SGHNT and YYREEE (reference sequence). The CDR3 sequence is 15 residues long. Trimming shortened V by 1 base and J by 9 bases, and 19 bases separated the two germline ends.

The gene calls are TRBV5-8 and TRBJ1-4; 7 bases line up with TRBD1. V trimming: 6 bases; J trimming: 10 bases; junction bases outside the gene matches: 6. The CDR3 is 12 amino acids. Germline lookup yields CDR1 SGHTS and CDR2 YDEGEE. In nucleotides, the CDR3 is TGTGCCAGCACAACAGGGGTGGGAAAACTGTTTTTT. Translation gives CASTTGVGKLFF.

The chain uses TRBV9 and TRBJ1-6, with D uncertain. The CDR3 has 16 amino acids. V dropped 0 bases and J dropped 2 bases, with 9 bases sitting between them. Per the germline V gene, CDR1 is SGDLS and CDR2 is YYNGEE. In nucleotides, the CDR3 is TGTGCCAGCAGCGTAGAGTGGCAGGCCTATAATTCACCCCTCCACTTT. As protein: CASSVEWQAYNSPLHF.

V gene TRBV30 combines with J gene TRBJ2-2, with D possibly TRBD1 on 6 matching bases. Trimming cost V 3 bases and J 0 bases, with 8 bases left between them. Germline V gene lookup returns CDR1 GTSNPN and CDR2 SVGIG (reference sequence). CDR3 size: 14 residues. The CDR3 region is CAWRAGANTGELFF. CDR3 sequence (DNA): TGTGCCTGGAGAGCAGGGGCGAACACCGGGGAGCTGTTTTTT.

The sample holds one count of this clone. The chain links TRBV11-2 to TRBJ1-1, with 9 bases that match TRBD1. With V trimmed by 1 base and J by 0 bases, 9 bases remained unmatched. Germline CDR1 reads SGHAT; CDR2 reads FQNNGV. The CDR3 runs to 18 residues. The DNA of the CDR3 is TGTGCCAGCAGCTTAGGACAGGGGGTTGTTAAAATGAACACTGAAGCTTTCTTT. Amino acid sequence: CASSLGQGVVKMNTEAFF.

The chain links TRBV11-3 to TRBJ1-2; D uncertain. This CDR3 is 15 amino acids long. The ends were cut back, 6 bases at V and 3 bases at J, with 17 bases in the middle. Germline-derived CDR1 and CDR2 are SGHNT and YENEEA. The CDR3: CASSPIRVNHYGYTF. CDR3 coding DNA: TGTGCCAGCAGTCCGATACGGGTTAATCACTATGGCTACACCTTC.

This sequence joins TRBV7-8 and TRBJ2-3; D is perhaps TRBD1 (7 bases). V shed 4 bases and J shed 2 bases, with 19 bases lying between them. Germline CDR1 reads SGHVS; CDR2 reads FQNEAQ. The CDR3 is 17 residues long. This CDR3 reads CASSSRWGDRNTDTQYF. The DNA for the CDR3 is TGTGCCAGCAGCTCCCGCTGGGGGGACAGAAACACAGATACGCAGTATTTT.

The rearrangement joins TRBV11-3 to TRBJ1-6; TRBD1 might be the D (5 bases). V dropped 0 bases and J dropped 10 bases, with 10 bases sitting between them. The germline CDR1 and CDR2 sequences are SGHNT and YENEEA. This CDR3 comprises 14 residues. The CDR3 spells CASSLEWGESPLHF. Written as DNA, the CDR3 is TGTGCCAGCAGCTTAGAATGGGGGGAATCACCCCTCCACTTT.

The chain joins TRBV14 to TRBJ1-2; no definite D call. V gave up 0 bases and J gave up 7 bases, with 15 bases separating them. CDR3 length: 15 amino acids. Germline assignment: CDR1 SGHDN and CDR2 FVKESK. Here the CDR3 DNA reads TGTGCCAGCAGCCAAGAGTCGAGGGCCAGGAGTGGCTACACCTTC. This gives the protein CASSQESRARSGYTF.

The sample holds one count of this clone. The chain combines TRBV5-1 with TRBJ2-7; 10 bases are a match to TRBD1. V trimming: 0 bases; J trimming: 1 base; junction bases outside the gene matches: 4. Germline loops: CDR1 SGHRS, CDR2 YFSETQ. CDR3 length equals 16 residues. Here the CDR3 reads CASSLGQGAASYEQYF. DNA for the CDR3: TGCGCCAGCAGCTTGGGACAGGGGGCTGCTTCCTACGAGCAGTACTTC.

The sample holds one count of this clone. CDR3 coding DNA: TGTGCCAGCAGCTTGGGTTCCGGGACAGCATACGAGCAGTACTTC. It is translated as CASSLGSGTAYEQYF. J is TRBJ2-7 and V is TRBV7-2; 7 bases align to TRBD1. J was trimmed by 4 bases and V by 3 bases; bases with no gene match: 9. Germline lookup yields CDR1 SGHTA and CDR2 FQGNSA. The CDR3 runs to 15 residues.

The chain couples TRBV6-5 to TRBJ2-2; perhaps TRBD1 as D (5 bases). Germline V gives CDR1 MNHEY, CDR2 SVGAGI. The V end was cut by 2 bases, the J end by 6 bases, with 10 bases between. This CDR3 region has 14 residues. As DNA, the CDR3 is TGTGCCAGCAGTTACAGCGACAGATCCGGGGAGCTGTTTTTT. It specifies CASSYSDRSGELFF.